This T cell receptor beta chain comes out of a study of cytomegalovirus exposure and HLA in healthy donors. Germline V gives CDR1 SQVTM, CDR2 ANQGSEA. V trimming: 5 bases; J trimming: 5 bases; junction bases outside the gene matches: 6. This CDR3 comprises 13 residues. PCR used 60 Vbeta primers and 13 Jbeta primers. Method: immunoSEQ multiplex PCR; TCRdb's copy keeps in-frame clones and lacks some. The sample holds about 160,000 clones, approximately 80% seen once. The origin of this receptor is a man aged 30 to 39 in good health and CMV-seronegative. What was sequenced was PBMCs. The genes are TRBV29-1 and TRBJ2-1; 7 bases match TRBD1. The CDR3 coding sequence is TGCAGCGTTACCCGGGACAGTAACAATGAGCAGTTCTTC. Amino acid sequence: CSVTRDSNNEQFF.